This T cell receptor beta chain derives from a study of OX40 agonist ivuxolimab in advanced cancers. Describing the broader study: The costimulatory receptor OX40 (CD134) was targeted by ivuxolimab, a fully human IgG2 agonistic monoclonal antibody. Intravenous ivuxolimab was administered to patients every 2 weeks at six dose levels: 0.01, 0.1, 0.3, 1.5, 3 and 10 mg/kg. Among the roughly 50 dose-escalation patients, approximately 20 had hepatocellular carcinoma, around 15 melanoma, 9 renal cell carcinoma and 9 head and neck cancer. In the dose-escalation cohort, roughly 82% of patients were male, and the mean age was around 65 years with a range of roughly 23 to 90. Patients were allowed to have had prior anti-PD-1, anti-PD-L1 or anti-CTLA-4 therapy, and around 40% of the dose-escalation patients had previously received checkpoint inhibitors. Partial responses were achieved by three dose-escalation patients, of whom one had hepatocellular carcinoma and two had cutaneous melanoma. The purpose of peripheral TCRbeta sequencing was to test whether ivuxolimab changed TCR sequence diversity and led to clonal T-cell expansion. The monotherapy dose-escalation portion (N of about 49 patients) of the phase I ivuxolimab trial is reported in the paper.

Including the terminal cysteine and phenylalanine, the CDR3 comprises 15 residues. The only DNA kept is the CDR3, 45 bases in frame from the first base. Here V drops 0 bases and J drops 7 bases, and the junction holds 9 bases not matched to any gene. From a lookup of the germline V gene, CDR1 and CDR2 are SGDLS and YYNGEE. Genomic DNA was extracted from sorted cells for sequencing of the TCRbeta CDR3 region. TCRbeta CDR3 regions were sequenced using the immunoSEQ Assay. TCRdb retrieved this table from immuneACCESS and kept in-frame rearrangements only. Not all clones are present; in checked studies, unresolved V genes account for under half, and no reason is known for the remainder. Within this sample are approximately 13,000 clones, with about three quarters of them counted one time only. The ten largest clones take up roughly 32% of the sample. Here is what the overall study found, with its caveats: Low levels of normalized T-cell clonal expansion were also seen in some patients who did not respond. In the 0.1-3.0 mg/kg groups, partial responders were among the patients with the lowest normalized peripheral clonal expansion, particularly in CD8+ T cells. After ivuxolimab, expanded clones were on average more numerous among CD8+ T cells than among CD4+ T cells. Which antigens the clonally expanded peripheral T cells were specific for was not determined. Clonal expansion of both CD4+ and CD8+ blood T cells was observed from baseline to week 6 at doses 0.1 to 3.0 mg/kg.

The trial excluded patients who had a history of autoimmune disease or who were on systemic immunosuppression. Peripheral blood for TCR sequencing was collected from all dose cohorts at baseline, on cycle 4 day 1, and on cycle 7 day 1. Samples came from an open-label, multicenter, first-in-human phase I dose-escalation trial of ivuxolimab. Adults with locally advanced or metastatic head and neck squamous cell, hepatocellular, melanoma or renal cell carcinoma were enrolled in the trial. Before TCR sequencing, CD4+ and CD8+ T cells were separately sorted from peripheral blood. This clone was recorded only once. It has no known antigen specificity. It has no much larger one-base neighbor in the sample; base qualities were not kept.

The starting material was CD4+ or CD8+ T cells sorted from blood, obtained in a trial of the OX40 agonist ivuxolimab. Recombination joined TRBV9 with TRBJ1-2; the central 7 bases match TRBD1. The clonotype comes from an adult with an advanced solid tumor such as melanoma, head and neck, liver or kidney cancer. CDR3 loop: CASSVDPGQLGGYTF. The DNA reads as follows: TGTGCCAGCAGCGTAGACCCGGGACAGTTGGGTGGCTACACCTTC.